Detailed here is one T cell receptor beta chain. The antigen it binds to is not known. No base quality information exists; no much larger clone differs at one position. This entry comes from a study of cytomegalovirus exposure and HLA in healthy donors (dated by TCRdb to between 2016 and 2019). General notes on the study: An earlier analysis of approximately 600 of the donors reported approximately 270 Gb of sequence data and more than 90 million unique TCR beta sequences from about 180 million T cells. Roughly 290 gigabases of sequencing data and around 80 million unique TCR sequences made up an early release that covered around 640 HLA-typed donors. Among the approximately 430 genotyped donors, around 81% belonged to the genetic ancestry cluster associated with self-reported Caucasian donors. The study aimed to test whether signatures of past pathogen exposure could be identified by cataloging public T cell receptors. The study used immunosequencing to profile the T cell repertoires of 600 to 850 subjects and linked those repertoires to cytomegalovirus serostatus. A separate validation cohort of 90 to 150 different subjects was used in addition to the approximately 610-subject first cohort. The study combined high-throughput TCR immunosequencing, statistical association of individual TCRs with disease status, and machine learning to predict cytomegalovirus infection status. In a later analysis, previously published TCR beta repertoires from 600 to 850 donors were re-analyzed and high-resolution HLA genotyping was added so that TCR occurrence patterns could be studied. The later analysis used no new phenotypic data to find candidate immune exposures, relying instead on TCR beta sequences and their occurrence across donors. In an earlier analysis of about 590 of the donors, high-throughput TCR beta sequencing was used to judge whether each TCR beta V gene segment behaved as functional or pseudogenic. Donor age, sex, ethnicity and CMV serostatus were compiled together with the repertoire data. Genome-wide SNP genotypes for about 60% of the roughly 700 donors were used in a later genetic analysis, which treated that subset as a discovery cohort. All discovery cohort repertoires had been generated on a single sequencing platform. HLA typing included class I and class II loci at four-digit resolution. Typing coverage differed by locus: A, B, C, DRB1 and DQB1 were typed in roughly 620-630 donors, DQA1 in 500 to 550, DPA1 in approximately 610, and DPB1 in just under 490. A handful of DR-DQ haplotypes were handled as single units for association and clustering because linkage in the cohort was strong. Across roughly 420 genotyped donors of the cohort, an average of 235,054 unique TCR beta nucleotide sequences per donor were sequenced, and roughly 18% of those sequences were non-productive. The full study reports these points: Correlated functional status among segregating V segments might be attributable to linkage disequilibrium, but an unknown experimental factor could not be ruled out. Presence/absence analyses assumed roughly uniform sequencing depth across donors, an assumption that may not hold. This cohort had only TCR beta chains sequenced, and the lack of alpha or paired-chain data limited which features could be detected. Because HLA typing was missing for some donors at each locus, association tests included only the typed subset. In vitro tests confirmed that a few of the cytomegalovirus-associated TCR beta chains recognize cytomegalovirus antigens. Compared with the approximately 720-donor mean, donors in an Asian-associated ancestry cluster had fewer N-insertions in productive TCRs, according to a later genetic analysis. According to the authors, the approach could potentially be generalized to other disease states and immunological phenotypes. Assigning TCR associations to individual alleles was difficult when HLA alleles, especially DR and DQ, strongly co-occurred. A group of highly shared sequence variants was considered likely to be a technical artifact of the sequencing pipeline. V-gene and J-gene trimming of TCR beta chains was associated with a missense DCLRE1C variant in a later genetic analysis, and the association was replicated in an independent cohort. The 87-base-pair reads could not distinguish some IMGT-functional V segments, including TRBV6-2 and TRBV6-3, so those segments were excluded. Most CMV-associated TCR beta chains appeared to be HLA-restricted in a later analysis, and the HLA associations seemed to be driven largely by CMV exposure. Several of the top co-occurrence clusters appeared to be linked to parvovirus B19, influenza, CMV and Epstein-Barr virus, according to a later analysis. The study gave a list of roughly 150 TCR beta chains associated with cytomegalovirus. Compared with equally common non-associated chains, HLA-associated TCR beta chains in a later analysis were more clonally expanded and had lower generation probabilities. Specific HLA alleles were associated with over 15,000 TCR beta sequences at a false discovery rate of 0.05 in a later analysis. An earlier analysis of approximately 570 of the donors showed that most TCR beta V segments appeared in productive rearrangements either about 90% or about 30% of the time, which broadly matched IMGT annotations. The earlier analysis of 587 of the donors excluded 15 to 20 rarely observed V segments, including chromosome 9 orphons, because counts were too low. While some public TCRs were present in many individuals, most TCR sequences turned up only very rarely across donors. According to a later analysis, TCR association rates differed among HLA loci, with DRB1 alleles showing the most associated TCRs and HLA-C alleles showing the fewest. The only immune exposure information available for the cohort was CMV serostatus. In both the original and validation cohorts, the classifier was reported to diagnose cytomegalovirus status with high specificity and sensitivity. A further reported finding was that TCR beta sequences accurately predicted the HLA-A and HLA-B alleles for most subjects in the first cohort.

In total, fewer than 750 healthy bone marrow donors made up the cohort. At the time of sampling, all cohort members were nominally healthy, though unrecorded immune exposures were likely present. The donor was CMV seropositive and belonged to the group of 250 to 350 seropositive cohort members. A peripheral blood sample was provided by each donor, and peripheral blood mononuclear cells were used for TCR beta sequencing. The Qiagen DNeasy Blood Extraction Kit was used to extract genomic DNA from the blood cell samples. The library was produced with the immunoSEQ multiplex PCR assay. The multiplex PCR relied on a mix of 60 forward primers for TCR Vbeta segments and 13 reverse primers for TCR Jbeta segments. Amplification of the CDR3 region of rearranged TCR beta genes was performed with a multiplex PCR assay on genomic DNA. The Illumina HiSeq System was used to sequence the amplified TCR beta libraries as 87-base-pair reads. The authors' analysis ran thus. Across the 670 or so repertoires, a later analysis counted some 81 million unique TCR beta chains, around 10 million of which were shared by at least two donors. Raw reads were error-corrected and collapsed into unique sequences with a nearest-neighbor algorithm that merged closely related sequences to remove PCR and sequencing errors. CDR3 sequences were aligned to IMGT reference sequences to assign V, D and J gene segments. For a sequence to be retained, at least a six-nucleotide match to both a V gene segment and a J gene segment was required. A rearrangement counted as productive if the CDR3 had no stop codons and remained in frame with V and J, and every other rearrangement counted as non-productive. Following IMGT convention, CDR3 was defined as the stretch from the second conserved V-encoded cysteine to the conserved J-encoded phenylalanine. The earlier analysis of fewer than 750 of the donors excluded sequences that lacked an unambiguous match to a single V gene segment. An earlier analysis of several hundred of the donors classified V segments as functional when productive rearrangements were above 56.7% and as segregating when the standard deviation between donors was above 5%. A statistical classification framework was developed to diagnose cytomegalovirus status using the catalog of TCR beta chain sequences. A later analysis assigned V and J genes by comparing TCR nucleotide sequences with IMGT/GENE-DB human TR gene sequences. In a later analysis, CDR3 sequences and most-parsimonious VDJ recombination scenarios were assigned using the TCRdist pipeline. A later analysis defined each TCR beta chain by its CDR3 amino acid sequence plus V-gene family, and excluded reads lacking a unique V-gene family. A later analysis removed roughly 590 highly shared, low-generation-probability nucleotide sequences to deal with suspected cross-contamination and a sequencing artifact. For each public chain, a later analysis derived a clonal expansion index from normalized ranks of inferred template counts within each repertoire. In a later analysis, generation probabilities were computed using a VDJ recombination model fitted to out-of-frame rearrangements, and the results were checked against IGoR. In a later analysis, TCR-TCR, TCR-HLA and TCR-CMV co-occurrence was scored with hypergeometric tests, and a repertoire-size bias correction was applied to TCR pairs. To estimate false discovery rates, a later analysis permuted the HLA or CMV assignments 20 times. A later analysis grouped co-occurring TCRs with DBSCAN, adding TCRdist sequence similarity when clustering within HLA-allele-positive subsets. Repertoires with fewer than 30,000 or more than 120,000 public chains, plus five repertoires with anomalous nucleotide sharing, were excluded from co-occurrence clustering. The table was pulled from immuneACCESS by TCRdb, which kept in-frame rearrangements only. Such tables lose some clones; where checked, under half of the loss comes from unresolved V genes, and the rest has no known cause. The V and J calls and clone size were taken over from that table, and D and trimming were inferred from the DNA. This sample holds about 150,000 clones; roughly 80% were observed only once. 10% to 12% of the sample lies in the top ten.

The CDR3 spans 16 residues, from the cysteine through the phenylalanine. The CDR3 DNA has 48 bases and is translated from base 1. V and J are trimmed by 1 base and 5 bases, and the gene matches miss 8 bases of the junction. From a lookup of the germline V gene (reference sequence), CDR1 and CDR2 are MNHNY and SVGAGI. The material sequenced was PBMCs. The rearranged chain carries TRBV6-6 and TRBJ2-1; the central 7 bases match TRBD2. The receptor was isolated from a man between 18 and 35 years old in good health and CMV-seropositive. The DNA sequence reads TGTGCCAGCAGTTACTATGGCGGGAGTAGCCACAATGAGCAGTTCTTC. This is translated as CASSYYGGSSHNEQFF.